This entry lists 11 T cell receptor beta chains sequenced from one sample in a study of shared clonotypes between healthy human individuals. The method was immunoSEQ multiplex PCR; TCRdb's version includes in-frame clones alone and lacks a portion of them. The table records over 2,000,000 clones, just under 95% of them present only once. CD45RO-negative cells were positively selected for CCR7, leaving out terminally differentiated effector memory CD45RA+ cells. Source material: naive CD8+ T cells from PBMCs. Receptor source: a man aged 18 to 29 in good health. Some clones in this sample may be carry-over from other donors' samples.

This clone was recorded only once. The chain couples TRBV6-1 to TRBJ2-7; D is perhaps TRBD2 (7 bases). CDR3 length equals 13 residues. Per germline, CDR1 MNHNS and CDR2 SASEGT. The V end lost 8 bases, the J end lost 6 bases, and 17 bases lay between the germline ends. CDR3 DNA sequence: TGTGCCAGCGCACCCCGGGGGGCTGTCGAGCAGTACTTC. Translated: CASAPRGAVEQYF.

The J gene is TRBJ2-7, the V gene TRBV10-2; TRBD2 matches at 10 bases. The CDR3 runs to 13 residues. Germline V gives CDR1 WSHSY, CDR2 SAAADI. Germline trimming cut 5 bases from V and 3 bases from J; bases unmatched to any gene: 1. The CDR3, as DNA: TGCGCCAGCAGTCTAGCGGGGGTCTACGAGCAGTACTTC. This codes for CASSLAGVYEQYF.

This sequence joins TRBV19 and TRBJ2-2; TRBD2 might be the D (6 bases). The CDR3 is 15 residues long. Germline CDR1 is LNHDA and CDR2 is SQIVND (reference sequence). Trimming took 3 bases from V and 6 from J, leaving 14 bases between them. The CDR3 region has the DNA TGTGCCAGTAGTATCCTGAGGGACTCAGCCGGGGAGCTGTTTTTT. Translation gives CASSILRDSAGELFF.

CDR3 sequence: CASSPTGKGNQPQHF. Written as DNA, the CDR3 is TGTGCCAGCAGCCCGACAGGGAAGGGCAATCAGCCCCAGCATTTT. The chain uses TRBV9 and TRBJ1-5, with TRBD1 matching 7 bases. CDR1 is SGDLS and CDR2 is YYNGEE in the germline V gene. V gave up 4 bases and J gave up 2 bases; unmatched junction bases: 6. CDR3 length: 15 residues.

The V gene is TRBV2, the J gene TRBJ2-1; 8 bases agree with TRBD2. The CDR3 covers 17 residues. Trimming removed 1 base from V and 8 bases from J; junction bases left unmatched: 13. Germline V CDR1 and CDR2: SNHLY, FYNNEI. CDR3 protein: CASSEGVRLAGPDEQFF. CDR3 DNA: TGTGCCAGCAGTGAAGGGGTTAGGCTAGCGGGTCCCGATGAGCAGTTCTTC.

The chain couples TRBV9 to TRBJ2-3; D is unresolved. This CDR3 comprises 16 residues. Germline CDR1 reads SGDLS; CDR2 reads YYNGEE. Trimming took 3 bases from V and 1 from J, leaving 15 bases between them. The CDR3 sequence: CASSAGIFPRTDTQYF. Here the CDR3 DNA reads TGTGCCAGCAGCGCAGGTATTTTCCCCCGCACAGATACGCAGTATTTT.

The genes are TRBV10-1 and TRBJ2-1; D gene ambiguous. The ends were cut back, 0 bases at V and 3 bases at J, with 15 bases in the middle. The germline gives CDR1 WNHNN, CDR2 SYGVQD (reference sequence). This CDR3 spans 17 amino acids. The chain's CDR3 is CASSESVRRRGYNEQFF. CDR3 DNA: TGCGCCAGCAGTGAGTCCGTAAGGCGGCGTGGCTACAATGAGCAGTTCTTC.

This rearrangement joins TRBV5-6 to TRBJ2-7; 8 nucleotides align to TRBD1. Trimming at V came to 5 bases and at J to 7 bases, leaving 11 bases not matched to a gene. Germline lookup yields CDR1 SGHDT and CDR2 YYEEEE. The CDR3 covers 14 residues. CDR3 sequence: CASRADRALREQYF. In DNA form, the CDR3 reads TGTGCCAGCAGGGCGGACAGGGCCCTAAGGGAGCAGTACTTC.

The chain uses TRBV4-1 and TRBJ2-7; D not certain. The CDR3 has 15 residues. Germline V CDR1 and CDR2: MGHRA, YSYEKL. Deletions cut 1 base from V and 3 bases from J, with 13 bases between. In nucleotides, the CDR3 is TGCGCCAGCAGCCAAGGGCCCCAAAACCTCTACGAGCAGTACTTC. The encoded protein is CASSQGPQNLYEQYF.

The chain has TRBV6-1 and TRBJ2-2, with TRBD2 matching 7 bases. The CDR3 contains 17 residues. V was pared by 3 bases and J by 4 bases, with 11 bases of the junction left unmatched. Per the germline V gene, CDR1 is MNHNS and CDR2 is SASEGT. CDR3 protein: CASSEGGRAPPTGELFF. DNA for the CDR3: TGTGCCAGCAGTGAGGGAGGGAGGGCCCCCCCCACCGGGGAGCTGTTTTTT.

This sequence joins TRBV5-6 and TRBJ1-1; D unresolved. V dropped 4 bases and J dropped 1 base, with 14 bases sitting between them. The CDR3 runs 15 residues. Germline CDR1 is SGHDT and CDR2 is YYEEEE. The CDR3 sequence: CASSAIGAGNTEAFF. The CDR3 DNA follows: TGTGCCAGCAGCGCAATCGGCGCGGGGAACACTGAAGCTTTCTTT.